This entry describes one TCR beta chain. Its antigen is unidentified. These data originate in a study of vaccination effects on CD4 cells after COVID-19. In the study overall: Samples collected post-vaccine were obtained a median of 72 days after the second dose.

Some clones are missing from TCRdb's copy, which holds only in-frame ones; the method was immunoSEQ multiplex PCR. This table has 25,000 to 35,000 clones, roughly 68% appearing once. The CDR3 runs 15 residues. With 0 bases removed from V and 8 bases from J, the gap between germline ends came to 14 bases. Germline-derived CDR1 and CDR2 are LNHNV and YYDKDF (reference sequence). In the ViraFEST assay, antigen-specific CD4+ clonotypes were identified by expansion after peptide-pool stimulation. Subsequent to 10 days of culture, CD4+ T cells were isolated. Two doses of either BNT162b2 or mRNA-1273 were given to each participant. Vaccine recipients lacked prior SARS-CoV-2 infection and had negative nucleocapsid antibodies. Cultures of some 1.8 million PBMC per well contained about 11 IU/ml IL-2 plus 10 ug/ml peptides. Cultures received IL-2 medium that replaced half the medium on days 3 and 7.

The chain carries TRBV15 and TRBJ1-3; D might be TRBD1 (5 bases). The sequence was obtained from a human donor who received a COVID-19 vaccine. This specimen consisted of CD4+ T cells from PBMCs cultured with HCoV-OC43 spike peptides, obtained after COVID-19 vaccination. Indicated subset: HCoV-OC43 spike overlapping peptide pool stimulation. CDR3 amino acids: CATSRDFGGWDTIYF. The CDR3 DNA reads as TGTGCCACCAGCAGAGATTTCGGGGGTTGGGACACCATATATTTT.